This section outlines one TCR beta chain sequence together with its context. Antigen specificity is unknown. When the RNA was reverse transcribed, random hexamers were used with an input of roughly 0.5 to 1 ug. TCRdb used MiXCR to reprocess the immunoSEQ multiplex PCR reads, holding one entry per CDR3 protein. The sample consists of about 81,000 distinct CDR3 sequences, nearly 95% of them appearing once. Trimming left V 4 bases short and J 5 bases short, with 9 bases between. Looked up from germline, CDR1 is SGHTA and CDR2 is FQGNSA. The CDR3 covers 12 residues. These data are taken from a study of CD8 T cells in Susac syndrome. At the level of the study: Patients with Susac syndrome, at blood draw, were therapy-naive, on corticosteroids, or on intravenous immunoglobulin alone. General study results and limits: Susac-specific public clones found in total CD8+ repertoires numbered 15 to 20, and those in CD8+ TEMRA repertoires numbered a few.

Recently defined diagnostic criteria for definite or probable disease were fulfilled by Susac syndrome patients. Sequencing was carried out using CD8+ T cells from PBMCs. The source is a human donor with Susac syndrome. The chain links TRBV7-2 to TRBJ2-7; D not resolved. Written as DNA, the CDR3 is TGTGCCAGCAGCTCTCTCGGCCACGAGCAGTACTTC. It yields the protein CASSSLGHEQYF. Full variable domain (rest looked up from reference TRBV7-2 and TRBJ2-7): GAGVSQSPSNKVTEKGKDVELRCDPISGHTALYWYRQSLGQGLEFLIYFQGNSAPDKSGLPSDRFSAERTGGSVSTLTIQRTQQEDSAVYLCASSSLGHEQYFGPGTRLTVT.